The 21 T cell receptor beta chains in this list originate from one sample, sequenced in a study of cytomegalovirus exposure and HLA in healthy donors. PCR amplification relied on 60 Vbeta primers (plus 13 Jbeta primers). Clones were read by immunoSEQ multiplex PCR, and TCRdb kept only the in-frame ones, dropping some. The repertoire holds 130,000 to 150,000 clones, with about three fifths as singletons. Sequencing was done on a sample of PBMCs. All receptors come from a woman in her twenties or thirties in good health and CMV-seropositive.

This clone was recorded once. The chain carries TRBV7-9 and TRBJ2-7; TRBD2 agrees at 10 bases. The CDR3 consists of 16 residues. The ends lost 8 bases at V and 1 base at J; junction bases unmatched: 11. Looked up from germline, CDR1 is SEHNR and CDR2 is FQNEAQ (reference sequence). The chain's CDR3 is CASDRQTSGTSYEQYF. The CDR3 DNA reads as TGTGCCAGCGACCGGCAAACTAGCGGGACATCCTACGAGCAGTACTTC.

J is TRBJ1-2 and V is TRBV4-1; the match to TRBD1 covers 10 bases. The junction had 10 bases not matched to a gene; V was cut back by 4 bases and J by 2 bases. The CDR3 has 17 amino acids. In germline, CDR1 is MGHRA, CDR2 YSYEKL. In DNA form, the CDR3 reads TGCGCCAGCAGCCGTGGATGGTCGACAGGGGGCAACTATGGCTACACCTTC. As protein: CASSRGWSTGGNYGYTF.

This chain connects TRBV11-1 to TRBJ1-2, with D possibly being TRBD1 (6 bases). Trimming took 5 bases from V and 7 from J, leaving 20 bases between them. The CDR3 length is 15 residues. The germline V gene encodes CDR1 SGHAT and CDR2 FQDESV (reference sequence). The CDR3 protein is CASSTRLGTRGGYTF. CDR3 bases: TGTGCCAGCAGCACCCGTCTCGGGACAAGAGGTGGCTACACCTTC.

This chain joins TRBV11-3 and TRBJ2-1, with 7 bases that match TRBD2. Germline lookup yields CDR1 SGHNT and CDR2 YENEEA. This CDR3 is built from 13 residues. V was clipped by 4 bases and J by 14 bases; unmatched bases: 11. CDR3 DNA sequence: TGTGCCAGCAGCTCCGGGACTACGAGTATAAAGTTCTTC. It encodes CASSSGTTSIKFF.

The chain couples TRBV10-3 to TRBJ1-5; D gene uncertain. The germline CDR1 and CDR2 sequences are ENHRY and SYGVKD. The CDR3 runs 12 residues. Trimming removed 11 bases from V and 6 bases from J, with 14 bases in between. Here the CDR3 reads CAVNGEGQPQHF. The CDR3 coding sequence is TGTGCCGTTAACGGGGAGGGTCAGCCCCAGCATTTT.

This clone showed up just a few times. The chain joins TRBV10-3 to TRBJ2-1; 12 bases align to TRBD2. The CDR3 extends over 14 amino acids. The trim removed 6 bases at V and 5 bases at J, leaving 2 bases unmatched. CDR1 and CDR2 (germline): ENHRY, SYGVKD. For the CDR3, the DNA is TGTGCCATCAGAGGACTAGCGGGGAACAATGAGCAGTTCTTC. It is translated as CAIRGLAGNNEQFF.

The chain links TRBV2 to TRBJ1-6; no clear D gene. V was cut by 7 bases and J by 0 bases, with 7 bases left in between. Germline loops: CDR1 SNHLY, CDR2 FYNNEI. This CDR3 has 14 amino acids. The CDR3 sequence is CASIEGSYNSPLHF. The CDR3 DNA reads TGTGCCAGCATAGAGGGCTCCTATAATTCACCCCTCCACTTT.

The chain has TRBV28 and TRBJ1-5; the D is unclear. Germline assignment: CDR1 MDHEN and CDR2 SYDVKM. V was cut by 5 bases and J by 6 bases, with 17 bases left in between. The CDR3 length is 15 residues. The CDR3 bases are TGTGCCAGCAGTCCGATTGGACGGGGAAGTCAGCCCCAGCATTTT. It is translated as CASSPIGRGSQPQHF. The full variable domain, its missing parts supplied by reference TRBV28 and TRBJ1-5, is DVKVTQSSRYLVKRTGEKVFLECVQDMDHENMFWYRQDPGLGLRLIYFSYDVKMKEKGDIPEGYSVSREKKERFSLILESASTNQTSMYLCASSPIGRGSQPQHFGDGTRLSIL.

The CDR3 reads CASSDPGDGGSTDTQYF. DNA for the CDR3: TGTGCCAGCAGTGACCCAGGGGACGGGGGGAGCACAGATACGCAGTATTTT. This chain links TRBV6-4 with TRBJ2-3, with a possible D match to TRBD2 (7 bases). The CDR3 runs 17 residues. The V gene lost 2 bases and the J gene lost 0 bases, with 15 bases spanning the gap. Germline V gives CDR1 MRHNA, CDR2 SNTAGT.

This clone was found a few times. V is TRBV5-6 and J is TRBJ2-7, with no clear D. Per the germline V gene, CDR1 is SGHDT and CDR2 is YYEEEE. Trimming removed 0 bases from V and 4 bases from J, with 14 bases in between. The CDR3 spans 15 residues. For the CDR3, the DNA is TGTGCCAGCAGCTTGGGTCCAGTGGGCAATTACGAGCAGTACTTC. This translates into CASSLGPVGNYEQYF. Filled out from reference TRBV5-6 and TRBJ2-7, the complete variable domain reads DAGVTQSPTHLIKTRGQQVTLRCSPKSGHDTVSWYQQALGQGPQFIFQYYEEEERQRGNFPDRFSGHQFPNYSSELNVNALLLGDSALYLCASSLGPVGNYEQYFGPGTRLTVT.

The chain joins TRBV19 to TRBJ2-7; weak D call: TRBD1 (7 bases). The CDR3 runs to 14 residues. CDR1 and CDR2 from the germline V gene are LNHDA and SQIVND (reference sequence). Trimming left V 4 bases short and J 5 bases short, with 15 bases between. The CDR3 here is CASSKRQGGDEQYF. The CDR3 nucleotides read TGTGCCAGTAGTAAACGACAGGGAGGCGACGAGCAGTACTTC. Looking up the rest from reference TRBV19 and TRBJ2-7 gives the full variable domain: DGGITQSPKYLFRKEGQNVTLSCEQNLNHDAMYWYRQDPGQGLRLIYYSQIVNDFQKGDIAEGYSVSREKKESFPLTVTSAQKNPTAFYLCASSKRQGGDEQYFGPGTRLTVT.

CDR3 sequence: CASSSGAGAITDTQYF. CDR3 bases: TGTGCCAGCAGCTCTGGGGCGGGGGCTATCACAGATACGCAGTATTTT. The chain combines TRBV7-9 with TRBJ2-3; D possibly corresponds to TRBD2 (7 bases). The CDR3 is 16 residues long. Germline CDR1 reads SEHNR; CDR2 reads FQNEAQ (reference sequence). Trimming took 4 bases from V and 2 from J, leaving 16 bases between them.

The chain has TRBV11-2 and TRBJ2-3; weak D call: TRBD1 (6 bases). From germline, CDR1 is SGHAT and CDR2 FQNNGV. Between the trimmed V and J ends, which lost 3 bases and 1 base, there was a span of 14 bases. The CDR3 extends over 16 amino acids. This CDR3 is CASSFGQIEGTDTQYF. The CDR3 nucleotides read TGTGCCAGCAGCTTCGGACAGATTGAGGGCACAGATACGCAGTATTTT.

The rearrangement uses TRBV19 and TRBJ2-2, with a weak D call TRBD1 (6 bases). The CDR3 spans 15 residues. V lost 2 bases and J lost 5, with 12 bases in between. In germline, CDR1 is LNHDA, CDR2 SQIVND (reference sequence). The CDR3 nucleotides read TGTGCCAGTAGTATATCAGGGGTGGCTACCGGGGAGCTGTTTTTT. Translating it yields CASSISGVATGELFF.

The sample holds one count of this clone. The CDR3 region has the DNA TGTGCCAGCAGCTTAGAACAGCCTACTAGATTCTACGAGCAGTACTTC. Translating gives CASSLEQPTRFYEQYF. The V gene is TRBV7-9, the J gene TRBJ2-7; perhaps TRBD2 as D (5 bases). CDR3 length: 16 amino acids. In germline, CDR1 is SEHNR, CDR2 FQNEAQ (reference sequence). Trimming removed 1 base from V and 3 bases from J, with 16 bases in between.

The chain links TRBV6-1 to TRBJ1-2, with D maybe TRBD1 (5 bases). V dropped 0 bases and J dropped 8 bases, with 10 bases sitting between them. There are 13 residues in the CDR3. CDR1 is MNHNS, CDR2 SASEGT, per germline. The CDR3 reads CASSEAGGRGYTF. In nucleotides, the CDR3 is TGTGCCAGCAGTGAAGCGGGGGGTCGGGGCTACACCTTC.

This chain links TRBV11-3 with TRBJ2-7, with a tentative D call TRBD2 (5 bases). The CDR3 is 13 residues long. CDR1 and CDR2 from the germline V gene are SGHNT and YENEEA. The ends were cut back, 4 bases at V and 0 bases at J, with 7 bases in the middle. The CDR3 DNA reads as TGTGCCAGCAGCTCTGGAGGCTCCTACGAGCAGTACTTC. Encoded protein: CASSSGGSYEQYF.

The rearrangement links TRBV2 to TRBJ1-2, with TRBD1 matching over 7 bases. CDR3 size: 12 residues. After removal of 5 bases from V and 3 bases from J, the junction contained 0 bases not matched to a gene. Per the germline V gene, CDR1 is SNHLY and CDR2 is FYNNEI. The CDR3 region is CASSTGDYGYTF. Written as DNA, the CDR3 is TGTGCCAGCAGTACAGGGGACTATGGCTACACCTTC.

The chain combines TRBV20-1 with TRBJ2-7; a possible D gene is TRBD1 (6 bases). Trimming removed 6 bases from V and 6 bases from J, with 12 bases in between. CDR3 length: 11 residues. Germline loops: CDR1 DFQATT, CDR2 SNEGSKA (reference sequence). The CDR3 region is CSARGSGEQYF. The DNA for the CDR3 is TGCAGTGCCAGGGGCTCAGGCGAGCAGTACTTC.

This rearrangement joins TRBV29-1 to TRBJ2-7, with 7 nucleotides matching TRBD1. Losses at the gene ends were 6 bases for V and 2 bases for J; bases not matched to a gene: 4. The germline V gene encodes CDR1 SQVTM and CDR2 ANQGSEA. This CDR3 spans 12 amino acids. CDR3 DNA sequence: TGCAGCGTGACAACAGGGGCCTACGAGCAGTACTTC. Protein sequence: CSVTTGAYEQYF.

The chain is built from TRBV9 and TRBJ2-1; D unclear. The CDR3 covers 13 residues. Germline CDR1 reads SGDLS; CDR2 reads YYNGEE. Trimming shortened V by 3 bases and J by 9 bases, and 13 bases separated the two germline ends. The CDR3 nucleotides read TGTGCCAGCAGCGCCTTAAGAGGCGGTGAGCAGTTCTTC. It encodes CASSALRGGEQFF.